This TCR beta chain was sequenced during a study of tumor-infiltrating lymphocytes in primary liver carcinoma. Overall study: Recorded tumor stage was T1-T3 N0M0, with diameters of roughly 4.2 to 10 cm. Study-wide results and caveats: For tumor-adjacent and tumor-blood pairs, overlap was less than that seen for tumor region pairs.

This clonotype came up a few times. Its antigen is undetermined. The researchers produced TCR beta cDNA from approximately 460 ng total RNA with a constant-region primer. Slightly modified ARM-PCR, run as three nested multiplex PCR rounds, produced the TCR beta libraries. MiXCR, run by TCRdb on the multiplex PCR reads, gives a single entry per CDR3 protein. Of about 180,000 distinct CDR3 sequences in the sample, over 45% were seen once. The study extracted blood RNA from unsorted whole blood and also extracted germline DNA. Before any surgery took place, four milliliters of peripheral blood were collected. Sequenced input: peripheral blood. This sequence originates from a man in his forties with primary liver carcinoma and hepatitis B virus infection.

Here the CDR3 reads CASSPGTGNQPQHF. CDR3 DNA sequence: TGTGCCAGCAGCCCCGGGACAGGGAATCAGCCCCAGCATTTT. V gene TRBV12-3 or TRBV12-4 combines with J gene TRBJ1-5; 9 bases map to TRBD1. The CDR3 loop spans 14 amino acids. Trimming took 6 bases from V and 4 from J; bases not matched to a gene: 4.